This TCR beta chain came from a study of a mutant IDH1 vaccine in newly diagnosed glioma. For the study at large: Vaccinations were initiated 4-6 weeks following radiotherapy alone, or were given together with temozolomide cycles. It was radiotherapy, temozolomide, or both that patients received previously, with most receiving both.

V lost 3 bases and J lost 6, with 13 bases in between. CDR1 is SGHTA, CDR2 FQGNSA, per germline. There are 14 residues in the CDR3. Time point specified: week 47, end of study. In the vaccine, a single dose held 300 ug of the mutant IDH1 20-mer peptide, along with topical imiquimod. Vaccinations, eight in total, occurred in weeks 1, 3, 5, 7, 11, 15, 19, 23. Each of the donors came in with new WHO grade 3 or 4 astrocytomas that were IDH1-mutant and ATRX-lost. About this clone itself: Its antigen is not known.

Only in-frame clones appear in the TCRdb table, and some are missing; sequencing was by immunoSEQ multiplex PCR. The table has over 75,000 clones, 70% to 90% seen once. The receptor was derived from a man aged 40-49 years with glioma. The genes are TRBV7-2 and TRBJ2-3, with D perhaps matching TRBD2 (7 bases). This specimen was PBMCs, taken from a glioma patient whose treatment included an IDH1 peptide vaccine. The DNA of the CDR3 is TGTGCCAGCAGCTTGGGGGGGGGCCTGGATACGCAGTATTTT. This codes for CASSLGGGLDTQYF.